These 17 T cell receptor beta chains share one sample of origin, sequenced in a study of spatial heterogeneity in lung cancer. Study observations and caveats: Counts of expanded intratumoral alpha and beta TCRs tracked tumor mutation counts.

Antigen specificity for these receptors is unknown. TCRdb re-analysed the 5' RACE reads in MiXCR, keeping a single row per CDR3 protein. The sample has about 16,000 distinct CDR3 sequences; approximately 5.8% are singletons. Time point reported: sample taken at primary tumor resection. Sample: lung tumor tissue, taken at surgery. These receptors originate from a female donor with early-stage non-small cell lung cancer.

This clonotype was detected ten times or more. This beta chain is a stray sequence in a library constructed for alpha chains; its clone size is not meaningful. This chain uses TRBV2 with TRBJ1-1; a weak D match, TRBD1 (5 bases). V lost 5 bases to trimming and J lost 5 bases, with 21 bases between them. The length of the CDR3 is 16 residues. Looked up from germline, CDR1 is SNHLY and CDR2 is FYNNEI. CDR3 nucleotides: TGTGCCAGCAGTTCCCGAGGGGTACCGAGAGGGACTGAAGCTTTCTTT. Amino acid sequence: CASSSRGVPRGTEAFF.

The table lists this clonotype with many counts. Within a library made for alpha chains, this beta chain is off target, and its count is uninformative. CDR3 amino acids: CASSPERTANYGYTF. DNA of the CDR3: TGTGCCAGTAGCCCAGAAAGGACCGCTAACTATGGCTACACCTTC. The J gene is TRBJ1-2, the V gene TRBV19; D uncertain. From germline, CDR1 is LNHDA and CDR2 SQIVND (reference sequence). This CDR3 region has 15 residues. V was clipped by 6 bases and J by 0 bases, with 14 bases between them.

About this clonotype itself: Little can be read into the size of this beta chain, an off-target read in a library designed for alpha chains. The CDR3 coding sequence is TGTGCCATCAGGGAAACAGGGGACGGCACTGAAGCTTTCTTT. Amino acids: CAIRETGDGTEAFF. The genes are TRBV10-3 and TRBJ1-1, with 7 positions matching TRBD1. Trimming took 6 bases from V and 4 from J; bases not matched to a gene: 8. This CDR3 region has 14 residues. Germline V gene sequence: CDR1 ENHRY, CDR2 SYGVKD.

Ten or more counts support this clonotype. For a library built for alpha chains, this beta chain is a stray read; little rests on its size. V and J are TRBV7-9 and TRBJ1-5; D gene ambiguous. The CDR3 is 12 residues long. V was pared by 3 bases and J by 3 bases, with 3 bases between. Germline values: CDR1 SEHNR, CDR2 FQNEAQ (reference sequence). CDR3 in amino acids: CASSLLNQPQHF. The CDR3 DNA follows: TGTGCCAGCAGCTTGCTCAATCAGCCCCAGCATTTT.

This clonotype was recorded a few times. This beta chain slipped into a library made for alpha chains as a stray read, so its size is not meaningful. The chain joins TRBV20-1 to TRBJ2-7, with TRBD1 matching over 9 bases. In germline, CDR1 is DFQATT, CDR2 SNEGSKA (reference sequence). This CDR3 has 13 residues. V shed 4 bases and J 0 bases; nucleotides not matched to a gene: 1. Written as DNA, the CDR3 is TGCAGTGCTAAACAGGGGGCCTCCTACGAGCAGTACTTC. Encoded protein: CSAKQGASYEQYF.

This clonotype is classed as medium-sized (0.01 to 0.1%). Because the library targeted alpha chains, this beta chain is an off-target read whose size means little. CDR3 protein: CASSLDPQATQYF. The CDR3 DNA reads TGTGCCAGCAGCTTAGATCCCCAGGCTACGCAGTATTTT. The rearrangement links TRBV11-2 to TRBJ2-3; D is ambiguous. The CDR3 has 13 residues. V lost 0 bases and J lost 8, with 9 bases in between. Germline assignment: CDR1 SGHAT and CDR2 FQNNGV.

This clonotype was seen a few times. The library was built for alpha chains, so this beta chain is an off-target read and its size means little. V gene TRBV27 combines with J gene TRBJ2-5, with D possibly being TRBD1 (6 bases). The V gene's germline CDR1 is MNHEY and CDR2 SMNVEV (reference sequence). This CDR3 contains 14 residues. V dropped 3 bases and J dropped 1 base, with 9 bases sitting between them. CDR3 residues: CASSFRGAQETQYF. The CDR3 DNA reads as TGTGCCAGCAGTTTCAGGGGAGCCCAAGAGACCCAGTACTTC.

This clonotype has at least ten counts. A library prepared for alpha chains yielded this beta chain as an off-target read; its size is of little meaning. V usage is TRBV7-9 and J usage is TRBJ2-5; D is ambiguous. CDR1 and CDR2 from the germline V gene are SEHNR and FQNEAQ (reference sequence). The CDR3 extends over 13 amino acids. Between the trimmed V and J ends, which lost 2 bases and 4 bases, there was a span of 8 bases. CDR3 sequence: CASSLLPGETQYF. CDR3 coding DNA: TGTGCCAGCAGCTTATTGCCAGGAGAGACCCAGTACTTC.

Within the sample, this clonotype is medium-sized (0.01 to 0.1%). This beta chain represents an off-target read in a library built for alpha chains; its size is of limited meaning. The genes are TRBV28 and TRBJ2-7; TRBD2 is a possible D gene (5 bases). Trimming left V 5 bases short and J 8 bases short, with 13 bases between. Per the germline V gene, CDR1 is MDHEN and CDR2 is SYDVKM. The CDR3 runs 12 residues. The CDR3 protein is CASSPPRGKQYF. CDR3 in DNA: TGTGCCAGCAGTCCCCCCCGAGGGAAGCAGTACTTC. The full variable domain, with the rest looked up from reference TRBV28 and TRBJ2-7, is DVKVTQSSRYLVKRTGEKVFLECVQDMDHENMFWYRQDPGLGLRLIYFSYDVKMKEKGDIPEGYSVSREKKERFSLILESASTNQTSMYLCASSPPRGKQYFGPGTRLTVT.

In regard to this clonotype: This beta chain is an off-target read within a library intended for alpha chains, so its frequency means little. CDR3 sequence (DNA): TGTGCCAGCAGCCAAGACCCAGCTACCTCGGAGACCCAGTACTTC. Protein: CASSQDPATSETQYF. The chain is built from TRBV4-2 and TRBJ2-5; the D is unclear. Germline V gives CDR1 LGHNA, CDR2 YNFKEQ. This CDR3 contains 15 residues. V lost 0 bases and J 5 bases, leaving 13 bases between the germline ends.

On this clonotype: A read error may explain this, as a much larger clone is one base away. This beta chain was picked up by a library intended for alpha chains and is off target, so its count carries little meaning. V gene TRBV20-1 combines with J gene TRBJ2-3, with D possibly called TRBD1 or TRBD2 (6 bases each). The CDR3 spans 14 residues. Per the germline V gene, CDR1 is DFQATT and CDR2 is SNEGSKA (reference sequence). Here the CDR3 DNA reads TGCAGTGCTAGGGAGGGGGGCCCCCGCTCTACGCGGTATTTT. Protein sequence: CSAREGGPRSTRYF.

A note on this clonotype: This beta chain is a stray read from a library made for alpha chains; its abundance is not meaningful. This chain joins TRBV11-2 and TRBJ2-1, with 14 nucleotides matching TRBD2. The CDR3 sequence is 17 residues long. V was clipped by 5 bases and J by 2 bases; unmatched bases: 5. From germline, CDR1 is SGHAT and CDR2 FQNNGV. CDR3 amino acids: CASSARLAGGPYNEQFF. DNA for the CDR3: TGTGCCAGCAGCGCTCGACTAGCGGGAGGGCCCTACAATGAGCAGTTCTTC.

This clonotype was seen repeatedly, ten times or more. This beta chain is off target for a library built for alpha chains, so its abundance means little. The chain couples TRBV5-1 to TRBJ1-1; no reliable D call. CDR1 SGHRS and CDR2 YFSETQ come from the germline V gene. V lost 0 bases to trimming and J lost 1 base, with 4 bases between them. This CDR3 contains 13 residues. The CDR3 sequence: CASSLERNTEAFF. The CDR3 bases are TGCGCCAGCAGCTTGGAACGGAACACTGAAGCTTTCTTT.

In regard to this clonotype: The library was designed around alpha chains, so this beta chain is a stray read whose abundance carries little weight. V usage is TRBV12-3 or TRBV12-4 and J usage is TRBJ1-2; D unresolved. V lost 2 bases and J 4 bases, leaving 11 bases between the germline ends. The CDR3 sequence is 14 residues long. CDR3 sequence reads: CASSLPSGLYGYTF. In nucleotides, the CDR3 is TGTGCCAGCAGTTTACCGTCGGGCCTCTATGGCTACACCTTC.

This clonotype was found many times. Because this beta chain is a stray read in a library intended to capture alpha chains, its abundance should not be given much weight. The chain couples TRBV5-1 to TRBJ2-3; D remains unclear. Trimming removed 2 bases at V and 5 bases at J, with 3 bases between. The CDR3 has 11 amino acids. Germline CDR1 is SGHRS and CDR2 is YFSETQ. CDR3 sequence reads: CASSFGDTQYF. CDR3 coding DNA: TGCGCCAGCAGCTTTGGAGATACGCAGTATTTT.

This clonotype has ten or more counts. The library was prepared for alpha chains; this beta chain is a stray read, so its frequency means little. This chain links TRBV24-1 with TRBJ2-1; 8 positions match TRBD2. CDR1 is KGHDR and CDR2 is SFDVKD in the germline V gene. CDR3 length: 16 amino acids. Trimming removed 4 bases from V and 4 bases from J; junction bases left unmatched: 8. CDR3 sequence: CATSDGGVAGYNEQFF. CDR3 DNA: TGTGCCACCAGTGACGGCGGGGTAGCGGGGTACAATGAGCAGTTCTTC.

This clonotype was recorded many times. The library was prepared for alpha chains; this beta chain is a stray read, so its frequency means little. The V gene is TRBV20-1, the J gene TRBJ2-4; D might be TRBD1 (5 bases). Germline CDR1 reads DFQATT; CDR2 reads SNEGSKA (reference sequence). This CDR3 contains 12 residues. V was trimmed by 7 bases and J by 7 bases, leaving 14 bases between them. The CDR3 protein is CSVPTGENIQYF. CDR3 DNA: TGCAGTGTACCCACAGGAGAGAACATTCAGTACTTC.